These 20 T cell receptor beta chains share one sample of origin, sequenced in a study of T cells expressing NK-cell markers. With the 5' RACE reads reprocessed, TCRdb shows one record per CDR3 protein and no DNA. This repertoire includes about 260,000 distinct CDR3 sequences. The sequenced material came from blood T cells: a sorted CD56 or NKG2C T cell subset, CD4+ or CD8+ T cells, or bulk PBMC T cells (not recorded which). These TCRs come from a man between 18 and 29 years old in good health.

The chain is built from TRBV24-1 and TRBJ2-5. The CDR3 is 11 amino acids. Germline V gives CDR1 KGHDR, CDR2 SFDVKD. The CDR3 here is CATSEGETQYF.

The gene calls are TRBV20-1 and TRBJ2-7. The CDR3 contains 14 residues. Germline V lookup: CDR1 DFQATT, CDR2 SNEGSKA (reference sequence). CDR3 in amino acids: CSARDFRQPYEQYF.

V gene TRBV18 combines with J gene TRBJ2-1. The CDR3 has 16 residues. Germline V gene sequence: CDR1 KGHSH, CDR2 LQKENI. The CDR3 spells CASSPPRRGSYNEQFF.

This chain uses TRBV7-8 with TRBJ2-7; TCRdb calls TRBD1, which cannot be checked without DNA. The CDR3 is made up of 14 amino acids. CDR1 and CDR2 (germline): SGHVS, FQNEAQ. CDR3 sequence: CASTTDSWGYEQYF.

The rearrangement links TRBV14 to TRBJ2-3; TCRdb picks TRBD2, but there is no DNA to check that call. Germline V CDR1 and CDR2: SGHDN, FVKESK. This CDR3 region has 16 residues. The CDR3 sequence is CASSKGQRERTDTQYF.

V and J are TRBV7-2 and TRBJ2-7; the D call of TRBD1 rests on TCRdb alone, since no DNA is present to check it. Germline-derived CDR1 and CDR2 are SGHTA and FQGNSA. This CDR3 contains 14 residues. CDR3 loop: CASSLDRGTGEQYF.

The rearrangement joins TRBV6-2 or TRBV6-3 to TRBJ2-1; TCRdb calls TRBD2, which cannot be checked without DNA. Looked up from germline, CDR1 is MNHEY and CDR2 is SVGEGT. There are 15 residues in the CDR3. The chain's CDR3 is CASSYGVSGNHEQFF.

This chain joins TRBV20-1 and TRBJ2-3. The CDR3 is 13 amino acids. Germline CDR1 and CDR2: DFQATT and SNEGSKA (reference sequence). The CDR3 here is CSANIQFTDTQYF.

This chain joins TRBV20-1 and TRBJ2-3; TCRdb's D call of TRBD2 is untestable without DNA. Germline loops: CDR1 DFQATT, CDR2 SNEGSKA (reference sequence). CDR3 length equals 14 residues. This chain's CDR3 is CSALRLAESDTQYF.

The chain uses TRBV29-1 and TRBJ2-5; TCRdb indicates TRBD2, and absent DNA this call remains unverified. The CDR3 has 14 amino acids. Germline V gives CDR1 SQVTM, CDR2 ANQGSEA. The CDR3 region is CSAQGHRYGETQYF.

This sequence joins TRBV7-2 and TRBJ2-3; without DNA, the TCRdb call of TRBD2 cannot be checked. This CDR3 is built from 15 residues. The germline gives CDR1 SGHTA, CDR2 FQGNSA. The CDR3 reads CASSPGRENVLAQYF.

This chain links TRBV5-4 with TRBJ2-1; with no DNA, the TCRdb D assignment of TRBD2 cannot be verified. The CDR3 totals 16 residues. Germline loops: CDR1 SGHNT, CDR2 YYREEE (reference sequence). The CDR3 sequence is CASSYTGLVVGNEQFF. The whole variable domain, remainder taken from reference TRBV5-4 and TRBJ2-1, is ETGVTQSPTHLIKTRGQQVTLRCSSQSGHNTVSWYQQALGQGPQFIFQYYREEENGRGNFPPRFSGLQFPNYSSELNVNALELDDSALYLCASSYTGLVVGNEQFFGPGTRLTVL.

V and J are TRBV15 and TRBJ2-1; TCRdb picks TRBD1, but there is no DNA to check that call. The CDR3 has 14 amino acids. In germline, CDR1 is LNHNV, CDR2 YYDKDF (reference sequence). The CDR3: CATSRQTGDNEQFF.

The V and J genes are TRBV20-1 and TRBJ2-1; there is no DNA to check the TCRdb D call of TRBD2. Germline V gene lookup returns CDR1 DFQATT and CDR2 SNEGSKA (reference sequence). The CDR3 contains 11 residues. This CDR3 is CSARGVGEQFF.

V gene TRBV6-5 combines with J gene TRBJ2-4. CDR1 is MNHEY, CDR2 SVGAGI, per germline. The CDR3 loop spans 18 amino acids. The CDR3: CASSYGLTTPSTKNIQYF.

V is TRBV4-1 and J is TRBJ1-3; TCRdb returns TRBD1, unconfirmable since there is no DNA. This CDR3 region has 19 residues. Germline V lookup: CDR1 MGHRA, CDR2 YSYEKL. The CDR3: CASSQDHGGQGSSGNTIYF.

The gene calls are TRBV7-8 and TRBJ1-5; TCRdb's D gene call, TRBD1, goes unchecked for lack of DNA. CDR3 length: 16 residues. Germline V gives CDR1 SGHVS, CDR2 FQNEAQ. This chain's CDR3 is CASSRNRDTRNQPQHF. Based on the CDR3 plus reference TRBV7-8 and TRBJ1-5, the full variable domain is GAGVSQSPRYKVAKRGQDVALRCDPISGHVSLFWYQQALGQGPEFLTYFQNEAQLDKSGLPSDRFFAERPEGSVSTLKIQRTQQEDSAVYLCASSRNRDTRNQPQHFGDGTRLSIL.

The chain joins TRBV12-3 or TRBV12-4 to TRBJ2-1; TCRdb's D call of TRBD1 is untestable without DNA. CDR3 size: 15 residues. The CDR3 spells CASSLDRGTYNEQFF.

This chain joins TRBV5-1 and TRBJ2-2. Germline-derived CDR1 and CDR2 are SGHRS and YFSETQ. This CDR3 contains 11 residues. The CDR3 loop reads CASSLPGELFF.

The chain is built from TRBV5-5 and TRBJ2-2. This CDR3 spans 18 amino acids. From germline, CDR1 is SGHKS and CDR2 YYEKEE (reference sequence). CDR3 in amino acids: CASSLLAVSHGNIGELFF.